This is a list of T cell receptor beta chains from one sample in a study of shared clonotypes between healthy human individuals. Clones were sequenced by immunoSEQ multiplex PCR, and TCRdb holds only the in-frame ones, with some missing. The table shows hundreds of thousands of clones, with roughly 98% occurring only once. What was sequenced was naive CD8+ T cells sorted from blood. These receptors all come from a man aged 25-40 years in good health. Both conserved end residues are trimmed from each CDR3.

TRBV9	TRBJ2-7	ASSGGRNYEQY
TRBV7-9	TRBJ2-7	ASRPQGGEQY
TRBV7-6	TRBJ2-3	ASSSSITQDTQY
TRBV4-1	TRBJ2-1	ASSQLTGGSYNEQF
TRBV7-8	TRBJ2-3	ASSLGTSGRADERAQY
TRBV9	TRBJ2-1	ASSGTGLAGGSYNEQF
TRBV9	TRBJ2-5	ASSGLQETQY
TRBV5-1	TRBJ2-2	ASSLVRDRAVGELF
TRBV5-1	TRBJ2-1	ASSPAVGLAGVEEQF
TRBV27	TRBJ2-3	ASSRGMVADTQY
TRBV6-5	TRBJ1-5	ASRGSASNQPQH
TRBV9	TRBJ2-1	ASSVGYNEQF
TRBV4-1	TRBJ2-1	ASSPTSGGNNEQF
TRBV7-9	TRBJ2-7	ASSSLETETGPYEQY
TRBV7-2	TRBJ2-2	ASSSRTIMNTGELF
TRBV9	TRBJ2-7	ASSDDGSSYEQY